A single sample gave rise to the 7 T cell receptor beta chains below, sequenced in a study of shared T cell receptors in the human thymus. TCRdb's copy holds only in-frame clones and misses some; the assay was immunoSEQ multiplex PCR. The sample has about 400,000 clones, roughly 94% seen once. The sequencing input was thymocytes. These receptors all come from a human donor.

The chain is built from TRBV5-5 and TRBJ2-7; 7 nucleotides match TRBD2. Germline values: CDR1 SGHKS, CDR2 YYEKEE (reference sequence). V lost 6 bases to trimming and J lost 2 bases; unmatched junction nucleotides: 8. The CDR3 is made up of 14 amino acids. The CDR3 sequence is CASIGGRRPYEQYF. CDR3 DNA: TGTGCCAGCATCGGGGGGAGGAGGCCCTACGAGCAGTACTTC.

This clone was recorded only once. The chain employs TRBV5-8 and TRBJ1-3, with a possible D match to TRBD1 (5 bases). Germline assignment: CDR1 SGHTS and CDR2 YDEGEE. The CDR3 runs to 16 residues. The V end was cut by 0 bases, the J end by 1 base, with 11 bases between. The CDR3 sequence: CASSLEQERSGNTIYF. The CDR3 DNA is TGTGCCAGCAGCTTGGAACAGGAGAGATCTGGAAACACCATATATTTT.

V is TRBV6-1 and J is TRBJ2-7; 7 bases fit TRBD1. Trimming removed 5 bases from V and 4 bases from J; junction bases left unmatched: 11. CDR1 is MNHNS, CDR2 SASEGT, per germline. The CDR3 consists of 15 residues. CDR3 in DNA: TGTGCCAGCAGTCCGTTGGAAGGGGGCCCTTACGAGCAGTACTTC. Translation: CASSPLEGGPYEQYF.

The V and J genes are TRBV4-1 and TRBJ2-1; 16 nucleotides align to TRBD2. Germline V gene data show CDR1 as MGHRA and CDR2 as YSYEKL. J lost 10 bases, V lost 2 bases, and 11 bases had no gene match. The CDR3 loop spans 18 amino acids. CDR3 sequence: CASSQQLKTGLAGGEQFF. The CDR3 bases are TGCGCCAGCAGCCAACAGCTCAAGACGGGACTAGCGGGAGGGGAGCAGTTCTTC.

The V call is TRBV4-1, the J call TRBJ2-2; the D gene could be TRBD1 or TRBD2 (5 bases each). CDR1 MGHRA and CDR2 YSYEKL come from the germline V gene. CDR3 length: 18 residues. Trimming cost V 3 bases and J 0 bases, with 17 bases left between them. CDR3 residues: CASSHLPTGPANTGELFF. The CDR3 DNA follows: TGCGCCAGCAGCCACCTACCGACGGGACCCGCGAACACCGGGGAGCTGTTTTTT.

CDR3 amino acids: CAWSLYREAYF. CDR3 in DNA: TGTGCCTGGAGTCTTTACAGGGAAGCGTACTTC. J is TRBJ2-7 and V is TRBV30; weak D call: TRBD1 (6 bases). V lost 2 bases to trimming and J lost 12 bases, with 14 bases between them. Germline V gene data show CDR1 as GTSNPN and CDR2 as SVGIG (reference sequence). The CDR3 runs to 11 residues. The full variable domain, with the rest looked up from reference TRBV30 and TRBJ2-7, is SQTIHQWPATLVQPVGSPLSLECTVEGTSNPNLYWYRQAAGRGLQLLFYSVGIGQISSEVPQNLSASRPQDRQFILSSKKLLLSDSGFYLCAWSLYREAYFGPGTRLTVT.

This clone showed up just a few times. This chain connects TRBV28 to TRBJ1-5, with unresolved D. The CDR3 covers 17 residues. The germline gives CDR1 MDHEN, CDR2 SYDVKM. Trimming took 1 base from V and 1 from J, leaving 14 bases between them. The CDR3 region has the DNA TGTGCCAGCAGTTTATTCGTTCCCACAGACAGCAATCAGCCCCAGCATTTT. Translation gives CASSLFVPTDSNQPQHF. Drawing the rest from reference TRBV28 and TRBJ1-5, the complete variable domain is DVKVTQSSRYLVKRTGEKVFLECVQDMDHENMFWYRQDPGLGLRLIYFSYDVKMKEKGDIPEGYSVSREKKERFSLILESASTNQTSMYLCASSLFVPTDSNQPQHFGDGTRLSIL.